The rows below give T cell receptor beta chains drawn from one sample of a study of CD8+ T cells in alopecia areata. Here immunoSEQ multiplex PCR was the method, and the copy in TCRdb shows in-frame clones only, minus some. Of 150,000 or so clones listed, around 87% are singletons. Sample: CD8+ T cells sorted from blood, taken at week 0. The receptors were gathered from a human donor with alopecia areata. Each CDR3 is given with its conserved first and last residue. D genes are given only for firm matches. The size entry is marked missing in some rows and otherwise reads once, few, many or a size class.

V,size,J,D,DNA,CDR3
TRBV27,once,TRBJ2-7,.,TGTGCCAGCAGTTTATCCTACCACAGGGTAGTAGACGAGCAGTACTTC,CASSLSYHRVVDEQYF
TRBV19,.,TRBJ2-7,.,TGTGCCAGCTCTTGGGGCAGTTCCTACGAGCAGTACTTC,CASSWGSSYEQYF
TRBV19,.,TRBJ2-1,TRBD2,TGTGCCAGTAGTTTGGGACTATACCCCTACAATGAGCAGTTCTTC,CASSLGLYPYNEQFF
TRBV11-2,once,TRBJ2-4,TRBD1,TGTGCCAGCAGCAGGGGGCTCCTAGCCAAAAACATTCAGTACTTC,CASSRGLLAKNIQYF
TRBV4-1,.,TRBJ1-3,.,TGCGCCAGCAGCCAAGTAGGGACCTCTGGAAACACCATATATTTT,CASSQVGTSGNTIYF
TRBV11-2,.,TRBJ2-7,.,TGTGCCAGCAGCGCACGGATCACCTACGAGCAGTACTTC,CASSARITYEQYF
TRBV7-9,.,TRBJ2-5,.,TGTGCCAGCAGCTTCTACCAAGAGACCCAGTACTTC,CASSFYQETQYF
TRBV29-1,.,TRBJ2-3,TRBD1,TGCAGCGCACCCAGGGGGACCGGTAGTGATACGCAGTATTTT,CSAPRGTGSDTQYF
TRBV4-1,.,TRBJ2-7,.,TGCGCCAGCAGCTCCCGGGCCTACGAGCAGTACTTC,CASSSRAYEQYF
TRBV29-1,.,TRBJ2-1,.,TGCAGCGTGCAATTCAATGAGCAGTTCTTC,CSVQFNEQFF
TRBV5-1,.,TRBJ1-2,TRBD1,TGCGCCAGCAGCCTTGGGACAGCTGACGGGTATGGCTACACCTTC,CASSLGTADGYGYTF
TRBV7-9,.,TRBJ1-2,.,TGTGCCAGCAGCTCCCGTTCGGCGCGACAGCTATGGAACTATGGCTACACCTTC,CASSSRSARQLWNYGYTF
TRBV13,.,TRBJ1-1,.,TGTGCCAGCAGCTTAAACACTGAAGCTTTCTTT,CASSLNTEAFF
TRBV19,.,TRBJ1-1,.,TGTGCCAGTGGGGCAGGGTTGGGGATGAACACTGAAGCTTTCTTT,CASGAGLGMNTEAFF
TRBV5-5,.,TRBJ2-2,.,TGTGCCAGCAGCCAGGGACAAACGAACACCGGGGAGCTGTTTTTT,CASSQGQTNTGELFF
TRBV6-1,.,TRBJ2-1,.,TGTGCCAGCAGTGAATGGGCAGGAATCCATGAGCAGTTCTTC,CASSEWAGIHEQFF
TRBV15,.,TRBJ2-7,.,TGTGCCACCAGCAGCGGGACACCCTACGAGCAGTACTTC,CATSSGTPYEQYF